The 30 T cell receptor beta chains in this list originate from one sample, sequenced in a study of CD8 T cells in Susac syndrome. Reverse transcription of roughly 0.5 to 1 ug RNA used random hexamers. TCRdb analysed the immunoSEQ multiplex PCR reads with MiXCR anew, one entry per CDR3 protein. The table shows roughly 150,000 distinct CDR3 sequences, with 85% to 95% occurring only once. Sequenced sample: CD4+ T cells from PBMCs. The receptor set was obtained from a human donor with Susac syndrome.

The V and J genes are TRBV5-1 and TRBJ2-5, with 8 bases matching TRBD2. CDR3 length: 15 residues. Germline V CDR1 and CDR2: SGHRS, YFSETQ. J gave up 2 bases and V 4 bases, and 7 bases lay outside the gene matches. The CDR3 DNA is TGCGCCAGCAGCCCCGGGGGACTAGGACAAGAGACCCAGTACTTC. As protein: CASSPGGLGQETQYF.

The V gene is TRBV6-5, the J gene TRBJ2-1; a possible D gene is TRBD2 (7 bases). Germline CDR1 MNHEY, CDR2 SVGAGI. The CDR3 covers 12 residues. Trimming removed 5 bases from V and 9 bases from J, with 11 bases in between. Written as DNA, the CDR3 is TGTGCCAGCAGTCGGGGGGCCGGTGAGCAGTTCTTC. Its translation: CASSRGAGEQFF.

This sequence joins TRBV4-3 and TRBJ2-2; the D gene is possibly TRBD2 (6 bases). The CDR3 is 16 amino acids. Trimming cost V 1 base and J 0 bases, with 9 bases left between them. CDR1 is LGHNA, CDR2 YSLEER, per germline. CDR3 protein: CASSQGRRANTGELFF. CDR3 coding DNA: TGCGCCAGCAGCCAAGGAAGGAGGGCGAACACCGGGGAGCTGTTTTTT.

This chain links TRBV5-1 with TRBJ2-7, with D tentatively TRBD2 (6 bases). Germline loops: CDR1 SGHRS, CDR2 YFSETQ. Trimming left V 3 bases short and J 0 bases short, with 22 bases between. The CDR3 has 18 residues. CDR3 amino acids: CASSSREVGTGSSYEQYF. The CDR3 DNA is TGCGCCAGCAGCTCAAGGGAAGTGGGGACTGGGAGCTCCTACGAGCAGTACTTC.

V and J are TRBV28 and TRBJ1-5, with D uncertain. Trimming removed 2 bases from V and 5 bases from J, with 4 bases in between. The CDR3 totals 12 residues. In germline, CDR1 is MDHEN, CDR2 SYDVKM. Written as DNA, the CDR3 is TGTGCCAGCAGTTTAGGGTATCAGCCCCAGCATTTT. Encoded protein: CASSLGYQPQHF.

V gene TRBV11-2 combines with J gene TRBJ2-4; D might be TRBD2 (7 bases). V shed 3 bases and J shed 5 bases, with 11 bases lying between them. Germline-derived CDR1 and CDR2 are SGHAT and FQNNGV. CDR3 length: 14 residues. CDR3 bases: TGTGCCAGCAGCTTTGCGGGGGCACAAAACATTCAGTACTTC. Amino acids: CASSFAGAQNIQYF.

This clonotype was seen just once. The chain has TRBV7-8 and TRBJ2-4, with D tentatively TRBD1 (5 bases). Trimming cost V 6 bases and J 8 bases, with 11 bases left between them. Germline CDR1 and CDR2: SGHVS and FQNEAQ. This CDR3 contains 12 residues. The CDR3 DNA reads as TGTGCCAGCAGTCTAGGGGAAGACATTCAGTACTTC. Protein product: CASSLGEDIQYF.

The V and J genes are TRBV25-1 and TRBJ2-7, with a possible D match to TRBD1 (5 bases). The V gene's germline CDR1 is MGHDK and CDR2 SYGVNS. The V end was cut by 4 bases, the J end by 0 bases, with 7 bases between. The CDR3 covers 13 residues. Here the CDR3 reads CASSVRVSYEQYF. The CDR3 DNA is TGTGCCAGCAGTGTCAGGGTCTCCTACGAGCAGTACTTC.

The chain recombines TRBV7-9 with TRBJ1-5; D gene unclear. This CDR3 has 14 residues. V gave up 4 bases and J gave up 1 base, with 8 bases separating them. CDR1 is SEHNR, CDR2 FQNEAQ, per germline (reference sequence). The CDR3 bases are TGTGCCAGCAGCTCCGGAGGGAGCAATCAGCCCCAGCATTTT. Amino acid sequence: CASSSGGSNQPQHF.

The V gene is TRBV9, the J gene TRBJ2-3; TRBD2 matches at 7 bases. J gave up 0 bases and V 3 bases, and 10 bases lay outside the gene matches. The germline V gene encodes CDR1 SGDLS and CDR2 YYNGEE. The CDR3 consists of 17 residues. The CDR3, as DNA: TGTGCCAGCAGCGCGCCCCCGACTAGCCCCAGCACAGATACGCAGTATTTT. Encoded protein: CASSAPPTSPSTDTQYF.

The chain's CDR3 is CASTPGQGLRETQYF. The CDR3 coding sequence is TGTGCCAGTACCCCGGGACAGGGGTTGCGAGAGACCCAGTACTTC. This chain joins TRBV2 and TRBJ2-5; TRBD1 aligns across 10 bases. The germline CDR1 and CDR2 sequences are SNHLY and FYNNEI. Trimming removed 9 bases from V and 4 bases from J; junction bases left unmatched: 11. The CDR3 is 15 amino acids.

This clonotype was seen only once. The chain combines TRBV6-2 or TRBV6-3 with TRBJ2-7; D is possibly TRBD1 (6 bases). Trimming removed 2 bases at V and 2 bases at J, with 10 bases between. CDR1 and CDR2 from the germline V gene are MNHEY and SVGEGT. The CDR3 totals 14 residues. CDR3 bases: TGTGCCAGCAGTTACCGCGCAGGGGCCTACGAGCAGTACTTC. This gives the protein CASSYRAGAYEQYF.

The J gene is TRBJ1-4, the V gene TRBV7-9; D is ambiguous. V shed 2 bases and J shed 3 bases, with 4 bases lying between them. The CDR3 covers 13 residues. Germline CDR1 reads SEHNR; CDR2 reads FQNEAQ (reference sequence). The CDR3, as DNA: TGTGCCAGCAGCTTAACCCCTAATGAAAAACTGTTTTTT. It codes for CASSLTPNEKLFF.

The chain uses TRBV6-5 and TRBJ2-2; 13 positions match TRBD2. CDR1 MNHEY and CDR2 SVGAGI come from the germline V gene. The V and J ends lost 0 bases and 3 bases, in that order; junction bases with no gene match: 1. The CDR3 is made up of 17 amino acids. The CDR3 loop reads CASSYSTSGGYTGELFF. In nucleotides, the CDR3 is TGTGCCAGCAGTTACTCGACTAGCGGGGGGTACACCGGGGAGCTGTTTTTT.

This chain uses TRBV6-1 with TRBJ1-3; D is possibly TRBD1 (5 bases). Germline V gives CDR1 MNHNS, CDR2 SASEGT. V gave up 6 bases and J gave up 0 bases, with 15 bases separating them. The CDR3 is made up of 16 amino acids. This CDR3 reads CASRFGGETSGNTIYF. The DNA for the CDR3 is TGTGCCAGCAGATTCGGAGGGGAAACCTCTGGAAACACCATATATTTT.

The J gene is TRBJ2-6, the V gene TRBV29-1, with D tentatively TRBD1 (6 bases). Deletions cut 6 bases from V and 4 bases from J, with 19 bases between. Germline V gene data show CDR1 as SQVTM and CDR2 as ANQGSEA. The CDR3 has 16 amino acids. The DNA for the CDR3 is TGCAGCGTCGGCACTGCCAGGGGCTCCGGGGCCAACGTCCTGACTTTC. The encoded protein is CSVGTARGSGANVLTF.

The chain has TRBV11-2 and TRBJ2-5; D gene unclear. Germline lookup yields CDR1 SGHAT and CDR2 FQNNGV. Trimming pared 4 bases from V and 5 bases from J, leaving 14 bases between. CDR3 size: 14 residues. The CDR3 nucleotides are TGTGCCAGCAGCTCCTCGACGATCTCGGAGACCCAGTACTTC. The encoded protein is CASSSSTISETQYF.

The rearrangement uses TRBV20-1 and TRBJ2-5; a possible D gene is TRBD1 (6 bases). V lost 6 bases to trimming and J lost 4 bases, with 15 bases between them. CDR3 size: 13 residues. CDR1 and CDR2 (germline): DFQATT, SNEGSKA (reference sequence). This CDR3 is CSASPGQSETQYF. The CDR3 DNA reads TGCAGTGCCTCACCGGGACAATCAGAGACCCAGTACTTC.

This clonotype appeared once. For the CDR3, the DNA is TGTGCCAGCAGCTTAGTGATCGGACAGGGATACTACGAGCAGTACTTC. Translated, it gives CASSLVIGQGYYEQYF. The rearrangement uses TRBV7-2 and TRBJ2-7; the match to TRBD1 covers 8 bases. The germline V gene encodes CDR1 SGHTA and CDR2 FQGNSA. This CDR3 is 16 amino acids long. The V segment lost 1 base and the J segment 3 bases; nucleotides outside the gene matches: 8. The full variable domain, completed using reference TRBV7-2 and TRBJ2-7, is GAGVSQSPSNKVTEKGKDVELRCDPISGHTALYWYRQSLGQGLEFLIYFQGNSAPDKSGLPSDRFSAERTGGSVSTLTIQRTQQEDSAVYLCASSLVIGQGYYEQYFGPGTRLTVT.

The chain links TRBV27 to TRBJ1-1; D perhaps matches TRBD1 (6 bases). Germline CDR1 reads MNHEY; CDR2 reads SMNVEV (reference sequence). Trimming took 3 bases from V and 1 from J, leaving 9 bases between them. The CDR3 runs to 14 residues. CDR3 DNA sequence: TGTGCCAGCAGTTTGCGGACAGCGAACACTGAAGCTTTCTTT. This sequence encodes CASSLRTANTEAFF.

The chain links TRBV6-6 to TRBJ1-1; weak D call: TRBD1 (6 bases). There are 16 residues in the CDR3. Germline V gene data show CDR1 as MNHNY and CDR2 as SVGAGI (reference sequence). Trimming shortened V by 5 bases and J by 2 bases, and 18 bases separated the two germline ends. DNA of the CDR3: TGTGCCAGCAGTAACTTCGGGGACACGTACAACACTGAAGCTTTCTTT. Protein: CASSNFGDTYNTEAFF.

J is TRBJ1-1 and V is TRBV12-3 or TRBV12-4; 8 nucleotides match TRBD1. This CDR3 has 14 residues. V was clipped by 3 bases and J by 6 bases; unmatched bases: 6. The CDR3 sequence is CASSFIRGPAEAFF. The CDR3 bases are TGTGCCAGCAGTTTCATCAGGGGGCCCGCTGAAGCTTTCTTT.

This chain links TRBV29-1 with TRBJ2-5; D might be TRBD2 (6 bases). V was trimmed by 2 bases and J by 5 bases, leaving 12 bases between them. The germline CDR1 and CDR2 sequences are SQVTM and ANQGSEA. CDR3 size: 13 residues. The CDR3 reads CSVESGVAETQYF. For the CDR3, the DNA is TGCAGCGTTGAATCGGGGGTCGCGGAGACCCAGTACTTC.

The V gene is TRBV3-1, the J gene TRBJ2-2; D ambiguous. Trimming pared 1 base from V and 0 bases from J, leaving 6 bases between. The CDR3 totals 15 residues. Looked up from germline, CDR1 is LGHDT and CDR2 is YNNKEL (reference sequence). The CDR3 DNA reads as TGTGCCAGCAGCCAAGGGCGGACGAACACCGGGGAGCTGTTTTTT. Translation: CASSQGRTNTGELFF.

This rearrangement joins TRBV12-3 or TRBV12-4 to TRBJ2-3; a possible D gene is TRBD2 (5 bases). V lost 3 bases and J 6 bases, leaving 7 bases between the germline ends. This CDR3 has 12 residues. The CDR3 sequence: CASSFSGDTQYF. The CDR3 DNA is TGTGCCAGCAGTTTCTCGGGGGATACGCAGTATTTT.

V usage is TRBV20-1 and J usage is TRBJ2-5; TRBD2 might be the D (5 bases). The ends were cut back, 3 bases at V and 4 bases at J, with 12 bases in the middle. CDR3 length: 13 amino acids. The germline CDR1 and CDR2 sequences are DFQATT and SNEGSKA (reference sequence). This CDR3 is CSARGSSGETQYF. Here the CDR3 DNA reads TGCAGTGCTAGGGGGTCGAGCGGAGAGACCCAGTACTTC.

The V and J genes are TRBV18 and TRBJ1-2; D is unresolved. The germline CDR1 and CDR2 sequences are KGHSH and LQKENI. This CDR3 has 15 residues. V shed 4 bases and J shed 3 bases, with 15 bases lying between them. CDR3 in amino acids: CASSRPGPHDYGYTF. In DNA, the CDR3 is TGTGCCAGCTCACGGCCGGGTCCACATGACTATGGCTACACCTTC.

The CDR3 DNA follows: TGCAGCGTAACAGGGGGCACAGGAAACACCATATATTTT. Its translation is CSVTGGTGNTIYF. The chain links TRBV29-1 to TRBJ1-3, with 9 nucleotides matching TRBD1. V shed 6 bases and J 4 bases; nucleotides not matched to a gene: 4. The CDR3 sequence is 13 residues long. Germline V lookup: CDR1 SQVTM, CDR2 ANQGSEA.

This clonotype is a singleton in its sample. V and J are TRBV9 and TRBJ2-2; a weak D match, TRBD2 (5 bases). The CDR3 length is 16 residues. Germline assignment: CDR1 SGDLS and CDR2 YYNGEE. Trimming pared 4 bases from V and 6 bases from J, leaving 19 bases between. The DNA for the CDR3 is TGTGCCAGCAGCTTAAAACCCCAGGCTAGCTCCGGGGAGCTGTTTTTT. This sequence encodes CASSLKPQASSGELFF.

DNA for the CDR3: TGCAGCGTTGAAGCGGATGGCTACACCTTC. It is translated as CSVEADGYTF. This rearrangement joins TRBV29-1 to TRBJ1-2; D not resolved. Trimming removed 1 base at V and 6 bases at J, with 3 bases between. CDR1 is SQVTM, CDR2 ANQGSEA, per germline. The CDR3 consists of 10 residues.